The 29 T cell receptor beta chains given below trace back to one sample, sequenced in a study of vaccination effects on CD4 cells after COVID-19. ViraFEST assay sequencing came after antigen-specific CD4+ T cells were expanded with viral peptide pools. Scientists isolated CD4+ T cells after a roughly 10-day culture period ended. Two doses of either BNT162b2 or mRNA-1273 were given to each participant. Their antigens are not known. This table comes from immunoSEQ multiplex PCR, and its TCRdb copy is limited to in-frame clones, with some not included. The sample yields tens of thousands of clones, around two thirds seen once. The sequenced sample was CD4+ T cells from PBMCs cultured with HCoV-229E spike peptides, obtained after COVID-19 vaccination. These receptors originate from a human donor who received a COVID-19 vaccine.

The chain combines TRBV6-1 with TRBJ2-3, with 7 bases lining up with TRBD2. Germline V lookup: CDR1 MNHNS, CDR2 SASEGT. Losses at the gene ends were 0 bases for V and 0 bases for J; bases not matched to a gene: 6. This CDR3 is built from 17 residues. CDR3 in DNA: TGTGCCAGCAGTGAAGCTCCAGCGGGGACTAGCACAGATACGCAGTATTTT. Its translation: CASSEAPAGTSTDTQYF.

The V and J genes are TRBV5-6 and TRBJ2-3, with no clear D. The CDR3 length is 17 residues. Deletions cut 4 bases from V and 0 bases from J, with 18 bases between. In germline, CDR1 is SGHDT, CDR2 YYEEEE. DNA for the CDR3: TGTGCCAGCAGCAAAATTTTATATTCACCTAGCACAGATACGCAGTATTTT. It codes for CASSKILYSPSTDTQYF.

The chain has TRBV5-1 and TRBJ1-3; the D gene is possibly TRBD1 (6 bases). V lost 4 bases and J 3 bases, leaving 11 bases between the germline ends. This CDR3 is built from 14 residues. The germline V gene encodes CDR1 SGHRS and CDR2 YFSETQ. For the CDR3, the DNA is TGCGCCAGCAGCCCAGGGGTGGGTGGAAACACCATATATTTT. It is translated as CASSPGVGGNTIYF.

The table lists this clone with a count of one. In nucleotides, the CDR3 is TGTGCCACCAGTGGGGTCTCCCCAGATACGCAGTATTTT. Encoded protein: CATSGVSPDTQYF. The chain joins TRBV24-1 to TRBJ2-3; D unresolved. Trimming cost V 5 bases and J 4 bases, with 9 bases left between them. The CDR3 spans 13 residues. Germline V lookup: CDR1 KGHDR, CDR2 SFDVKD.

CDR3 amino acids: CASSLAYVVPGAEAFF. The DNA of the CDR3 is TGTGCCAGCAGCTTGGCCTATGTCGTGCCAGGGGCTGAAGCTTTCTTT. This chain joins TRBV5-5 and TRBJ1-1; D is perhaps TRBD1 (6 bases). V was cut by 0 bases and J by 6 bases, with 18 bases left in between. Germline loops: CDR1 SGHKS, CDR2 YYEKEE (reference sequence). This CDR3 region has 16 residues. Looking up the rest from reference TRBV5-5 and TRBJ1-1 gives the full variable domain: DAGVTQSPTHLIKTRGQQVTLRCSPISGHKSVSWYQQVLGQGPQFIFQYYEKEERGRGNFPDRFSARQFPNYSSELNVNALLLGDSALYLCASSLAYVVPGAEAFFGQGTRLTVV.

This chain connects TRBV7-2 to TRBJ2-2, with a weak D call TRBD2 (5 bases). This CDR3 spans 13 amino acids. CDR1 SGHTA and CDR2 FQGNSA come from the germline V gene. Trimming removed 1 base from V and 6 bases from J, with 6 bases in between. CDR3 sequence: CASSLVLAGELFF. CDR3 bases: TGTGCCAGCAGCTTAGTACTAGCCGGGGAGCTGTTTTTT.

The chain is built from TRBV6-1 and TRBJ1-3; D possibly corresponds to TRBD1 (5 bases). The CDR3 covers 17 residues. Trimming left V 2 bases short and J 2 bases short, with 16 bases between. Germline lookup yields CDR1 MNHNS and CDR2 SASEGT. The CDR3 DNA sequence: TGTGCCAGCAGTGAACAAACACAGGTTTTTGCTGGAAACACCATATATTTT. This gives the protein CASSEQTQVFAGNTIYF.

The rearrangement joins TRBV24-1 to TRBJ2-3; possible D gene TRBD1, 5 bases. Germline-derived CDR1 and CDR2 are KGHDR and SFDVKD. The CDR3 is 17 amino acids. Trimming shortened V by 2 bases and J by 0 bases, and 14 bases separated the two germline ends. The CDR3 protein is CATSDWGSRASTDTQYF. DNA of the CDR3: TGTGCCACCAGTGATTGGGGCAGCAGGGCTAGCACAGATACGCAGTATTTT.

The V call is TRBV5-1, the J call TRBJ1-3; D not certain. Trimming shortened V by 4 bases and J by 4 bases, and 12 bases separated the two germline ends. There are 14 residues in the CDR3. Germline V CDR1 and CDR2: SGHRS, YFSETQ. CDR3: CASSDRSGGNTIYF. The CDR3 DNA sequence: TGCGCCAGCAGCGATCGGTCCGGGGGAAACACCATATATTTT.

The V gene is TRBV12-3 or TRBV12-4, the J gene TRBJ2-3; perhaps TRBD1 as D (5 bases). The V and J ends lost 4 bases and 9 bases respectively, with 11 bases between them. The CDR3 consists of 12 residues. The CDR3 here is CASSYPGWTQYF. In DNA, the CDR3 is TGTGCCAGCAGTTACCCAGGGTGGACGCAGTATTTT.

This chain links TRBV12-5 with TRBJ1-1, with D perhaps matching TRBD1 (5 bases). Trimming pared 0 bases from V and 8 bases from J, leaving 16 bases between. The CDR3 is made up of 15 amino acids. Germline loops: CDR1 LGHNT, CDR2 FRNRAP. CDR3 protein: CASGLVNEGRAEAFF. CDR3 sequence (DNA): TGTGCTAGTGGTTTGGTAAATGAGGGGAGGGCGGAAGCTTTCTTT.

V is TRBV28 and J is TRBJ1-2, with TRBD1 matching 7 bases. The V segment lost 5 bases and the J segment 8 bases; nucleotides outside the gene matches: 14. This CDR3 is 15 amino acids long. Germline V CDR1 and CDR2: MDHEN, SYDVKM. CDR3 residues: CASSKIDRVVGGYTF. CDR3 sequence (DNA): TGTGCCAGCAGTAAAATCGACAGGGTGGTAGGCGGCTACACCTTC.

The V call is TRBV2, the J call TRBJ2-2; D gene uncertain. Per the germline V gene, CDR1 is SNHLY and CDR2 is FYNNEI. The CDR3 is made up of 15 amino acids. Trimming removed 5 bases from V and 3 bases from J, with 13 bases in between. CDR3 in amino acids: CASSSGAPDTGELFF. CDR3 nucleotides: TGTGCCAGCAGTTCCGGAGCCCCCGACACCGGGGAGCTGTTTTTT.

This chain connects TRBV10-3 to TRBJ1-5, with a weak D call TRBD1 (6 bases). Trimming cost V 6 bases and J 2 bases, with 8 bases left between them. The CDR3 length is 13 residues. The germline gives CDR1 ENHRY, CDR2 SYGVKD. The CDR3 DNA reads TGTGCCATCAGAGGGGGTGGCAATCAGCCCCAGCATTTT. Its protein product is CAIRGGGNQPQHF.

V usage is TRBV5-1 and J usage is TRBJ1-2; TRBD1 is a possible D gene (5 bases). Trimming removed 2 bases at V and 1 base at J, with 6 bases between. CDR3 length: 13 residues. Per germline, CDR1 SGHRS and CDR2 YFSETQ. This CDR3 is CASSFDSNYGYTF. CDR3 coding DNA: TGCGCCAGCAGCTTCGACAGTAACTATGGCTACACCTTC.

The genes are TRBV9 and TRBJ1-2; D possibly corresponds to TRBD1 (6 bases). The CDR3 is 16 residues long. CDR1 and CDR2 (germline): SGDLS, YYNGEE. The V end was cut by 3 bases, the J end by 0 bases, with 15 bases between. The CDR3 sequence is CASSATKTGSNYGYTF. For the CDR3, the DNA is TGTGCCAGCAGCGCTACAAAGACAGGTTCTAACTATGGCTACACCTTC. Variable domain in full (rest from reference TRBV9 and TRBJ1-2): DSGVTQTPKHLITATGQRVTLRCSPRSGDLSVYWYQQSLDQGLQFLIQYYNGEERAKGNILERFSAQQFPDLHSELNLSSLELGDSALYFCASSATKTGSNYGYTFGSGTRLTVV.

This CDR3 reads CASSRDRGGIRGSEKLFF. The CDR3 coding sequence is TGTGCCAGTAGTCGGGACAGGGGAGGAATACGGGGGAGTGAAAAACTGTTTTTT. This chain joins TRBV19 and TRBJ1-4, with TRBD1 matching over 10 bases. V lost 5 bases and J lost 7; bases outside the gene matches: 16. Germline V gene lookup returns CDR1 LNHDA and CDR2 SQIVND (reference sequence). The CDR3 runs 18 residues.

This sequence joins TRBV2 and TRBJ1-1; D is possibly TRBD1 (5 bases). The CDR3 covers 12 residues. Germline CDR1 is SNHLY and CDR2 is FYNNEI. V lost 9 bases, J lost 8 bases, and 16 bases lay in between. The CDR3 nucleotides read TGTGCCAGGGGGCTAGATGGGAGCGAAGCTTTCTTT. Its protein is CARGLDGSEAFF.

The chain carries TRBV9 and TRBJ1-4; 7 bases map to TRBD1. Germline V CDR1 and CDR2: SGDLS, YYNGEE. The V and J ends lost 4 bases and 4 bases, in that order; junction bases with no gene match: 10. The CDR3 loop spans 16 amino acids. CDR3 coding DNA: TGTGCCAGCAGCAGATTTGACAGGGCGGGTAATGAAAAACTGTTTTTT. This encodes CASSRFDRAGNEKLFF.

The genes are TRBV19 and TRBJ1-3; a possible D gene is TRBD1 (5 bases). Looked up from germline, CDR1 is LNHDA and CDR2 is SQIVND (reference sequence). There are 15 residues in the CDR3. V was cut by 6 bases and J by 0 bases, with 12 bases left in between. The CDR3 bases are TGTGCCAGTAGCAATCAGGGATACTCTGGAAACACCATATATTTT. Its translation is CASSNQGYSGNTIYF.

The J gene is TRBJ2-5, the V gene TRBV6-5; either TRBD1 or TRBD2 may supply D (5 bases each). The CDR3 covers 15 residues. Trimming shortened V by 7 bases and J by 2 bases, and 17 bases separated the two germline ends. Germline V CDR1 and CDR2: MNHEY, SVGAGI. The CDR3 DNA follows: TGTGCCAGCACCGGACGGGACGGATCTCAAGAGACCCAGTACTTC. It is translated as CASTGRDGSQETQYF.

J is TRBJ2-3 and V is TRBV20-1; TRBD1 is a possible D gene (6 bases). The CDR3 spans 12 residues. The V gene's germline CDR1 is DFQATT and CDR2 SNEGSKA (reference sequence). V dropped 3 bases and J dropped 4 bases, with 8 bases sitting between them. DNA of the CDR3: TGCAGTGCTAGTAGACAGGCAGATACGCAGTATTTT. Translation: CSASRQADTQYF.

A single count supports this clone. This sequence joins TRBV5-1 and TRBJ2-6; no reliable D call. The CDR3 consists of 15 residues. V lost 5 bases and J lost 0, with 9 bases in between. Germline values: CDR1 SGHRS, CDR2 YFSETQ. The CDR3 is CASSSGSSGANVLTF. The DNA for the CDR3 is TGCGCCAGCAGTTCAGGTTCCTCTGGGGCCAACGTCCTGACTTTC.

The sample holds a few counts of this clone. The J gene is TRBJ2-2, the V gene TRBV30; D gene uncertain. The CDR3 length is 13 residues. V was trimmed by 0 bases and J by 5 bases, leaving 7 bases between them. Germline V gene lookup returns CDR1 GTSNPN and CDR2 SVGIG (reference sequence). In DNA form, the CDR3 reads TGTGCCTGGAGTGTAATAGGAACCGGGGAGCTGTTTTTT. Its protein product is CAWSVIGTGELFF. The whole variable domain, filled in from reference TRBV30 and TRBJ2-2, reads SQTIHQWPATLVQPVGSPLSLECTVEGTSNPNLYWYRQAAGRGLQLLFYSVGIGQISSEVPQNLSASRPQDRQFILSSKKLLLSDSGFYLCAWSVIGTGELFFGEGSRLTVL.

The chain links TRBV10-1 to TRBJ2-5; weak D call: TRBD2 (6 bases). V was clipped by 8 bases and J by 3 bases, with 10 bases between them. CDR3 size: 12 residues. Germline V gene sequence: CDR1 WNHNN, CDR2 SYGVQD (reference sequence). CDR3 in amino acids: CASARGEETQYF. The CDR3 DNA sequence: TGCGCCAGCGCTCGCGGGGAAGAGACCCAGTACTTC.

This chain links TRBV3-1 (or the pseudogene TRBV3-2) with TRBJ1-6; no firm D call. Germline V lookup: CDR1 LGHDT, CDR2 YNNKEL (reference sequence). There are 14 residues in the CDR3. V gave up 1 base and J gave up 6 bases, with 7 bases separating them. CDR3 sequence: CASSQGSVNSPLHF. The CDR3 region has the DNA TGTGCCAGCAGCCAAGGTAGTGTTAATTCACCCCTCCACTTT.

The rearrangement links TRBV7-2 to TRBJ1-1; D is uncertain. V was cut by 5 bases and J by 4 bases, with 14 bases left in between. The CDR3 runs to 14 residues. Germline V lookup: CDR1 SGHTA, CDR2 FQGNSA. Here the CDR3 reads CASSPRFESTEAFF. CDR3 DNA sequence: TGTGCCAGCAGCCCCCGTTTTGAATCCACTGAAGCTTTCTTT.

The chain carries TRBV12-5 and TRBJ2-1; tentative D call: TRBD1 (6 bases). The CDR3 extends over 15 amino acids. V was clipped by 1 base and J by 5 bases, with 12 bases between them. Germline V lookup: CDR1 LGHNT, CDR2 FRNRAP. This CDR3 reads CASGLAQGTNNEQFF. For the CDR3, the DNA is TGTGCTAGTGGTTTGGCACAGGGAACCAACAATGAGCAGTTCTTC.

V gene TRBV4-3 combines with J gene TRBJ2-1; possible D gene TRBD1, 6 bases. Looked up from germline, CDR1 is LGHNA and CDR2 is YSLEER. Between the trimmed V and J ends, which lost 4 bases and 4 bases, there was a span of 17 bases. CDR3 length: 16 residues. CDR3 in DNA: TGCGCCAGCAGCCCCCAACTTATGGGGGCATACAATGAGCAGTTCTTC. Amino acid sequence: CASSPQLMGAYNEQFF.